These 27 T cell receptor beta chains share one sample of origin, sequenced in a study of T-cell reconstitution after alpha-beta-depleted transplantation in children (dated by TCRdb to 2016 to 2018). Library preparation employed PCR. Sequencing instrument: Illumina HiSeq 2500. Molecular barcoding was employed in the preparation of TCR libraries, with unique molecular identifiers being used to normalize TCRbeta repertoire quantification. The raw public reads went through TCRdb reprocessing: fastp at Q25, MiXCR clone calling, in-frame beta chains kept. Each entry is one CDR3 protein sequence, shown with its most common DNA and genes. For this sample there are about 460,000 distinct CDR3 sequences; 9.5% to 12% appear just once. The ten largest clonotypes hold about 14% of the sample. The treatment or condition tag for this specimen amounts to: allogeneic hematopoietic cell transplantation with graft depleted of TCRalphabeta T cells and CD19 B cells.

Sequencing was performed on PBMCs, mostly from graft donor cells, taken 180 days after TCRalphabeta/CD19-depleted stem cell transplant. Receptors originate from a female patient aged 2-9 years who had a stem cell transplant for aplastic anemia, so the T cells may come from the graft donor.

The table lists this clonotype with many counts. The rearrangement joins TRBV27 to TRBJ2-5; D tentatively fits TRBD1 or TRBD2 (6 bases each). The CDR3 contains 14 residues. V dropped 4 bases and J dropped 1 base, with 10 bases sitting between them. Germline-derived CDR1 and CDR2 are MNHEY and SMNVEV (reference sequence). The CDR3 spells CASSSGGGQETQYF. The CDR3, as DNA: TGTGCCAGCAGTTCCGGAGGGGGCCAAGAGACCCAGTACTTC.

This clonotype has only a few counts. The chain combines TRBV18 with TRBJ2-2; D remains ambiguous. The germline V and J ends were trimmed by 1 base and 7 bases, with 7 bases remaining between them. The CDR3 runs 13 residues. Germline CDR1 and CDR2: KGHSH and LQKENI. CDR3 sequence reads: CASSPQWDGELFF. Here the CDR3 DNA reads TGTGCCAGCTCACCACAGTGGGACGGGGAGCTGTTTTTT. Together with reference TRBV18 and TRBJ2-2, the CDR3 gives the full variable domain: NAGVMQNPRHLVRRRGQEARLRCSPMKGHSHVYWYRQLPEEGLKFMVYLQKENIIDESGMPKERFSAEFPKEGPSILRIQQVVRGDSAAYFCASSPQWDGELFFGEGSRLTVL.

Worth noting for this clonotype: A much more abundant neighbour one base away suggests this may be a read error. The chain combines TRBV20-1 with TRBJ1-2; the match to TRBD1 covers 7 bases. The germline V gene encodes CDR1 DFQATT and CDR2 SNEGSKA (reference sequence). Trimming cost V 8 bases and J 3 bases; bases outside gene matches: 6. This CDR3 comprises 12 residues. CDR3 bases: TGCAGTACTACCGGGACAGACTATGGCTACACCTTC. Amino acid sequence: CSTTGTDYGYTF.

Regarding this clonotype: A much bigger clone sits one base away, suggesting this may be a read error. In DNA, the CDR3 is TGTGCCAGCAGCCAAGCAGATCTCTACAAGCAGTACTTC. Protein sequence: CASSQADLYKQYF. V usage is TRBV3-1 and J usage is TRBJ2-7, with D unresolved. CDR3 length equals 13 residues. The germline V gene encodes CDR1 LGHDT and CDR2 YNNKEL (reference sequence).

Ten or more counts support this clonotype. The J gene is TRBJ2-1, the V gene TRBV15; tentative D call: TRBD2 (5 bases). The germline V and J ends were trimmed by 8 bases and 10 bases, with 21 bases remaining between them. CDR1 and CDR2 from the germline V gene are LNHNV and YYDKDF (reference sequence). The CDR3 consists of 14 residues. The CDR3 sequence is CATAYTRETGEQFF. The CDR3 nucleotides are TGTGCCACCGCCTATACTCGGGAAACTGGGGAGCAGTTCTTC. Based on the CDR3 plus reference TRBV15 and TRBJ2-1, the full variable domain is DAMVIQNPRYQVTQFGKPVTLSCSQTLNHNVMYWYQQKSSQAPKLLFHYYDKDFNNEADTPDNFQSRRPNTSFCFLDIRSPGLGDTAMYLCATAYTRETGEQFFGPGTRLTVL.

The chain uses TRBV4-3 and TRBJ2-7, with 10 bases lining up with TRBD2. CDR1 and CDR2 (germline): LGHNA, YSLEER. CDR3 length equals 18 residues. J lost 7 bases, V lost 0 bases, and 15 bases had no gene match. CDR3 sequence: CASSQDQSGASGSSEQYV. The CDR3 DNA is TGCGCCAGCAGCCAAGATCAGTCAGGTGCTAGCGGGAGCAGTGAGCAGTACGTC.

This chain uses TRBV2 with TRBJ2-1; tentatively, D is TRBD2 (6 bases). The ends were cut back, 4 bases at V and 8 bases at J, with 18 bases in the middle. This CDR3 region has 15 residues. From germline, CDR1 is SNHLY and CDR2 FYNNEI. The CDR3 DNA is TGTGCCAGCAGTGGACTAGTACAAGATGAGGATGAGCAGTTCTTC. Its protein is CASSGLVQDEDEQFF. Using reference TRBV2 and TRBJ2-1 for the parts outside the CDR3, the full variable domain is EPEVTQTPSHQVTQMGQEVILRCVPISNHLYFYWYRQILGQKVEFLVSFYNNEISEKSEIFDDQFSVERPDGSNFTLKIRSTKLEDSAMYFCASSGLVQDEDEQFFGPGTRLTVL.

This clonotype has more than one count but fewer than ten. The chain is built from TRBV7-2 and TRBJ1-2; the D gene is possibly TRBD1 (5 bases). Per the germline V gene, CDR1 is SGHTA and CDR2 is FQGNSA. The CDR3 spans 14 residues. With 5 bases removed from V and 8 bases from J, the gap between germline ends came to 18 bases. The CDR3 DNA sequence: TGTGCCAGCAGCAGGATACAGGAGATTCGGGGCTACACCTTC. This codes for CASSRIQEIRGYTF. The full variable domain, completed using reference TRBV7-2 and TRBJ1-2, is GAGVSQSPSNKVTEKGKDVELRCDPISGHTALYWYRQSLGQGLEFLIYFQGNSAPDKSGLPSDRFSAERTGGSVSTLTIQRTQQEDSAVYLCASSRIQEIRGYTFGSGTRLTVV.

The chain uses TRBV9 and TRBJ2-2; D is possibly TRBD2 (5 bases). The CDR3 is made up of 16 amino acids. Germline V gives CDR1 SGDLS, CDR2 YYNGEE. Trimming removed 2 bases from V and 5 bases from J, with 16 bases in between. The CDR3 coding sequence is TGTGCCAGCAGCGTCAGTGGGAGCCATGGGACCGGGGAGCTGTTTTTT. Translated: CASSVSGSHGTGELFF.

In this sample, this clonotype turned up a few times. CDR3 in amino acids: CASRNMGGSSYEQYF. The CDR3 nucleotides read TGTGCCAGCAGGAATATGGGGGGGAGCTCCTACGAGCAGTACTTC. This chain uses TRBV13 with TRBJ2-7; 7 bases align to TRBD2. The CDR3 sequence is 15 residues long. From germline, CDR1 is PRHDT and CDR2 FYEKMQ (reference sequence). V dropped 6 bases and J dropped 0; count of bases not matched to a gene: 8.

This clonotype was seen many times. The genes are TRBV11-2 and TRBJ2-6; possibly TRBD1 for D (6 bases). Germline V gives CDR1 SGHAT, CDR2 FQNNGV. The length of the CDR3 is 18 residues. Trimming took off 6 bases at V and 0 bases at J, with 18 bases between the two ends. The chain's CDR3 is CASRALRGIDSGANVLTF. DNA for the CDR3: TGTGCCAGCAGGGCACTCAGGGGAATAGACTCTGGGGCCAACGTCCTGACTTTC. The full variable domain, in which reference TRBV11-2 and TRBJ2-6 provide the parts outside the CDR3, is EAGVAQSPRYKIIEKRQSVAFWCNPISGHATLYWYQQILGQGPKLLIQFQNNGVVDDSQLPKDRFSAERLKGVDSTLKIQPAKLEDSAVYLCASRALRGIDSGANVLTFGAGSRLTVL.

The rearrangement joins TRBV15 to TRBJ2-4; D possibly corresponds to TRBD1 (5 bases). The CDR3 runs to 14 residues. Germline V gene data show CDR1 as LNHNV and CDR2 as YYDKDF (reference sequence). V lost 4 bases to trimming and J lost 4 bases, with 11 bases between them. In nucleotides, the CDR3 is TGTGCCACCAGCACTATAACAGGAAAAAACATTCAGTACTTC. Its translation: CATSTITGKNIQYF. Full variable domain (outside the CDR3, taken from reference TRBV15 and TRBJ2-4): DAMVIQNPRYQVTQFGKPVTLSCSQTLNHNVMYWYQQKSSQAPKLLFHYYDKDFNNEADTPDNFQSRRPNTSFCFLDIRSPGLGDTAMYLCATSTITGKNIQYFGAGTRLSVL.

Many counts were recorded for this clonotype. The chain is built from TRBV5-1 and TRBJ2-2; no definite D call. The germline gives CDR1 SGHRS, CDR2 YFSETQ. The CDR3 consists of 13 residues. V shed 0 bases and J shed 5 bases, with 5 bases lying between them. The CDR3 DNA reads TGCGCCAGCAGCTTGGTCACGACCGGGGAGCTGTTTTTT. This encodes CASSLVTTGELFF.

This sequence joins TRBV7-2 and TRBJ1-2; D is possibly TRBD1 (5 bases). The V end lost 1 base, the J end lost 5 bases, and 17 bases lay between the germline ends. Germline-derived CDR1 and CDR2 are SGHTA and FQGNSA. This CDR3 is built from 16 residues. CDR3 DNA sequence: TGTGCCAGCAGCTTAGAGCTCGGGGACCGTCGGTATGGCTACACCTTC. It codes for CASSLELGDRRYGYTF. The full variable domain, rest sourced from reference TRBV7-2 and TRBJ1-2, is GAGVSQSPSNKVTEKGKDVELRCDPISGHTALYWYRQSLGQGLEFLIYFQGNSAPDKSGLPSDRFSAERTGGSVSTLTIQRTQQEDSAVYLCASSLELGDRRYGYTFGSGTRLTVV.

In its sample, this clonotype was seen a few times. This rearrangement joins TRBV15 to TRBJ2-7, with 9 bases identical to TRBD2. This CDR3 comprises 16 residues. The germline V gene has CDR1 LNHNV and CDR2 YYDKDF (reference sequence). The ends lost 3 bases at V and 3 bases at J; junction bases unmatched: 9. The CDR3 region is CATSRGLAGADYEQYF. The CDR3 bases are TGTGCCACCAGCAGGGGCTTAGCGGGAGCAGACTACGAGCAGTACTTC.

This clonotype appeared a few times. This chain uses TRBV12-3 or TRBV12-4 with TRBJ2-1, with no clear D. V lost 0 bases and J 12 bases, leaving 15 bases between the germline ends. This CDR3 comprises 14 residues. CDR3 residues: CASSLAPSYLGQFF. The DNA for the CDR3 is TGTGCCAGCAGTTTAGCGCCTTCTTATCTCGGGCAGTTCTTC.

This clonotype was counted only a few times. This sequence joins TRBV6-2 or TRBV6-3 and TRBJ2-7; 7 bases are shared with TRBD2. The CDR3 is 12 residues long. J gave up 9 bases and V 8 bases, and 10 bases lay outside the gene matches. Germline V gives CDR1 MNHEY, CDR2 SVGEGT. CDR3 residues: CASGRDYLAQYV. CDR3 coding DNA: TGTGCCAGCGGCCGGGACTACCTAGCGCAGTACGTC.

This chain connects TRBV7-9 to TRBJ2-7; no clear D gene. Trimming shortened V by 3 bases and J by 3 bases, and 9 bases separated the two germline ends. The length of the CDR3 is 13 residues. In germline, CDR1 is SEHNR, CDR2 FQNEAQ (reference sequence). The CDR3 bases are TGTGCCAGCAGCTTCTACGACAACTACGAGCAGTACTTC. Protein: CASSFYDNYEQYF. The whole variable domain, remainder taken from reference TRBV7-9 and TRBJ2-7, is DTGVSQNPRHKITKRGQNVTFRCDPISEHNRLYWYRQTLGQGPEFLTYFQNEAQLEKSRLLSDRFSAERPKGSFSTLEIQRTEQGDSAMYLCASSFYDNYEQYFGPGTRLTVT.

This clonotype was picked up a small number of times. J is TRBJ2-1 and V is TRBV28; 10 bases agree with TRBD1. CDR1 and CDR2 (germline): MDHEN, SYDVKM. Trimming took 3 bases from V and 7 from J; bases not matched to a gene: 6. The CDR3 totals 15 residues. This chain's CDR3 is CASSLGQGIGNEQFF. CDR3 DNA: TGTGCCAGCAGTTTGGGACAGGGGATAGGAAATGAGCAGTTCTTC. Looking up the rest from reference TRBV28 and TRBJ2-1 gives the full variable domain: DVKVTQSSRYLVKRTGEKVFLECVQDMDHENMFWYRQDPGLGLRLIYFSYDVKMKEKGDIPEGYSVSREKKERFSLILESASTNQTSMYLCASSLGQGIGNEQFFGPGTRLTVL.

The sample holds a few counts of this clonotype. J is TRBJ1-4 and V is TRBV29-1; TRBD1 agrees at 11 bases. This CDR3 is built from 14 residues. Germline CDR1 is SQVTM and CDR2 is ANQGSEA. The ends lost 7 bases at V and 8 bases at J; junction bases unmatched: 9. CDR3 loop: CSAGGRDRGEKLFF. CDR3 nucleotides: TGCAGCGCCGGAGGCCGGGACAGGGGGGAAAAACTGTTTTTT. Looking up the rest from reference TRBV29-1 and TRBJ1-4 gives the full variable domain: SAVISQKPSRDICQRGTSLTIQCQVDSQVTMMFWYRQQPGQSLTLIATANQGSEATYESGFVIDKFPISRPNLTFSTLTVSNMSPEDSSIYLCSAGGRDRGEKLFFGSGTQLSVL.

This clonotype was observed a handful of times. This chain uses TRBV28 with TRBJ2-5; D call uncertain. There are 15 residues in the CDR3. V was shortened by 3 bases and J by 0 bases, with 11 bases between the two germline ends. In germline, CDR1 is MDHEN, CDR2 SYDVKM. The CDR3 DNA follows: TGTGCCAGCAGTTTCCACTGGGGATACCAAGAGACCCAGTACTTC. Translation: CASSFHWGYQETQYF.

Many counts were recorded for this clonotype. The J gene is TRBJ1-4, the V gene TRBV28, with a weak D call TRBD1 (6 bases). The V end lost 7 bases, the J end lost 8 bases, and 17 bases lay between the germline ends. The CDR3 is 14 amino acids. Per germline, CDR1 MDHEN and CDR2 SYDVKM. The CDR3 nucleotides are TGTGCCAGCAACCTCAGGGGTTTGAGGGAAAAACTGTTTTTT. As protein: CASNLRGLREKLFF.

This clonotype has a handful of counts. V gene TRBV5-1 combines with J gene TRBJ2-1; possibly TRBD1 or TRBD2 for D (6 bases each). Germline V gives CDR1 SGHRS, CDR2 YFSETQ. Trimming stripped 6 bases from V and 7 bases from J, with 20 bases between. The length of the CDR3 is 15 residues. The CDR3 is CASIPGDWGRNEQFF. The DNA for the CDR3 is TGCGCCAGCATCCCCGGGGACTGGGGGCGGAATGAGCAGTTCTTC.

This clonotype was detected a few times. This chain uses TRBV19 with TRBJ1-2, with 10 nucleotides matching TRBD1. Germline V gene sequence: CDR1 LNHDA, CDR2 SQIVND (reference sequence). There are 14 residues in the CDR3. Trimming cost V 6 bases and J 4 bases; bases outside gene matches: 5. The CDR3 bases are TGTGCCAGTAGGGGACAGGGGCGCAGCTATGGCTACACCTTC. This gives the protein CASRGQGRSYGYTF.

This clonotype appeared many times. The chain combines TRBV7-9 with TRBJ1-5; 8 bases fit TRBD1. The CDR3 runs to 15 residues. The germline V gene has CDR1 SEHNR and CDR2 FQNEAQ (reference sequence). After removal of 5 bases from V and 0 bases from J, the junction contained 3 bases not matched to a gene. CDR3 sequence (DNA): TGTGCCAGCAGCCGACAGGGGAATAGCAATCAGCCCCAGCATTTT. Encoded protein: CASSRQGNSNQPQHF.

J is TRBJ2-5 and V is TRBV12-3 or TRBV12-4, with 13 bases that match TRBD2. This CDR3 is built from 21 residues. V was pared by 4 bases and J by 1 base, with 18 bases of the junction left unmatched. The CDR3 sequence: CASSSGSWTSGSSLLQETQYF. CDR3 in DNA: TGTGCCAGCAGTTCGGGGTCTTGGACTAGCGGGAGTTCGTTACTCCAAGAGACCCAGTACTTC.

V and J are TRBV24-1 and TRBJ2-3; 8 nucleotides align to TRBD2. The CDR3 consists of 16 residues. Germline V gene data show CDR1 as KGHDR and CDR2 as SFDVKD. J gave up 4 bases and V 0 bases, and 5 bases lay outside the gene matches. In nucleotides, the CDR3 is TGTGCCACCAGTGATTTGAGCGGGAGTGGGTCAGATACGCAGTATTTT. This encodes CATSDLSGSGSDTQYF.